The clone carrying this T cell receptor beta chain has a handful of counts. Its antigen is as yet unknown. Any gene name here is a mouse gene name. The read ends 4 residues shy of where the CDR3 ends; the end is completed using the germline J gene. J lost 2 bases, V lost 2 bases, and 0 bases had no gene match. The CDR3 contains 15 residues. From germline, CDR1 is FNHDT and CDR2 SITEND (reference sequence). Reverse transcription of extracted RNA yielded cDNA, which provided the sequencing template. Profiled with immunoSEQ multiplex PCR; TCRdb holds only in-frame clones, not every one. This sample carries more than 250,000 clones, none of them present only once. A panel of CD4, CD8alpha, NKG2D, NKG2ACE and other markers served to sort pooled cutaneous lymph node cells. These data originate in a study of CD8+ T cells in alopecia areata. Study background: Spontaneously alopecic C3H/HeJ graft donors, about 6-12 months old, gave skin to roughly 7-10-week-old female C3H/HeJ mice.

Study findings and constraints: The study also sequences resident alphabeta T cells of normal skin in scalp samples. More clonal than normal scalp was lesional scalp, particularly alopecia totalis/universalis. Patients shared TCRs less clearly than mice did, possibly owing to HLA.

The receptor comes from a C3H/HeJ mouse with alopecia areata. The strain's MHC type: H2-k. The V and J genes are TRBV19 and TRBJ2-1; 11 nucleotides agree with TRBD2. Sequencing was performed on CD4+ T cells sorted from a lymph node. The CDR3 DNA, read in part, is TGTGCCAGCAGTATGGGACTGGGGGACTATGCT. Protein: CASSMGLGDYA. The complete CDR3 reads CASSMGLGDYAEQFF.